The 14 T cell receptor beta chains reported below all come from one sample, sequenced in a study of OX40 agonist ivuxolimab in advanced cancers. Sequencing used immunoSEQ multiplex PCR; TCRdb keeps in-frame clones, though not all of them. The data contain 70,000 to 95,000 clones, around four fifths of them singletons. The starting material was CD4+ or CD8+ T cells sorted from blood, obtained in a trial of the OX40 agonist ivuxolimab. Receptors were obtained from an adult with an advanced solid tumor such as melanoma, head and neck, liver or kidney cancer.

The chain is built from TRBV5-5 and TRBJ1-2; possible D gene TRBD1, 6 bases. Germline-derived CDR1 and CDR2 are SGHKS and YYEKEE (reference sequence). Trimming removed 3 bases from V and 5 bases from J, with 14 bases in between. This CDR3 contains 14 residues. The chain's CDR3 is CASSSPSGAYGYTF. The CDR3 DNA sequence: TGTGCCAGCAGCTCCCCGTCAGGGGCTTATGGCTACACCTTC.

The gene calls are TRBV28 and TRBJ1-4; 8 bases fit TRBD1. Per germline, CDR1 MDHEN and CDR2 SYDVKM. The junction had 2 bases not matched to a gene; V was cut back by 6 bases and J by 5 bases. CDR3 length: 13 residues. CDR3: CASRSGGNEKLFF. CDR3 in DNA: TGTGCCAGCAGATCAGGGGGCAATGAAAAACTGTTTTTT. Full variable domain (outside the CDR3, taken from reference TRBV28 and TRBJ1-4): DVKVTQSSRYLVKRTGEKVFLECVQDMDHENMFWYRQDPGLGLRLIYFSYDVKMKEKGDIPEGYSVSREKKERFSLILESASTNQTSMYLCASRSGGNEKLFFGSGTQLSVL.

The rearrangement uses TRBV19 and TRBJ1-1, with D possibly being TRBD1 (6 bases). CDR1 LNHDA and CDR2 SQIVND come from the germline V gene (reference sequence). V lost 1 base and J 4 bases, leaving 7 bases between the germline ends. The CDR3 length is 13 residues. In DNA form, the CDR3 reads TGTGCCAGTAGTATAGCGGACAGCACTGAAGCTTTCTTT. Amino acids: CASSIADSTEAFF.

This clone occurred once. The genes are TRBV30 and TRBJ1-2; 7 bases line up with TRBD1. Germline CDR1 GTSNPN, CDR2 SVGIG (reference sequence). V shed 4 bases and J 7 bases; nucleotides not matched to a gene: 9. The CDR3 runs to 13 residues. The CDR3 DNA is TGTGCCTGGACCAAAGACAGGGAAGCTGGCTACACCTTC. Encoded protein: CAWTKDREAGYTF.

This clone was counted a single time. The V gene is TRBV19, the J gene TRBJ1-5, with no clear D. Trimming took off 3 bases at V and 7 bases at J, with 13 bases between the two ends. This CDR3 is built from 14 residues. The germline V gene has CDR1 LNHDA and CDR2 SQIVND (reference sequence). The CDR3 protein is CASSMYRNQQPQHF. DNA of the CDR3: TGTGCCAGTAGTATGTATAGGAATCAGCAGCCCCAGCATTTT.

The chain recombines TRBV7-2 with TRBJ1-1, with a weak D call TRBD1 (6 bases). This CDR3 is 13 amino acids long. The germline V gene encodes CDR1 SGHTA and CDR2 FQGNSA. V lost 5 bases and J lost 3, with 10 bases in between. The CDR3 DNA sequence: TGTGCCAGCAGCCCAGGGGCCCACACTGAAGCTTTCTTT. It is translated as CASSPGAHTEAFF. Based on the CDR3 plus reference TRBV7-2 and TRBJ1-1, the full variable domain is GAGVSQSPSNKVTEKGKDVELRCDPISGHTALYWYRQSLGQGLEFLIYFQGNSAPDKSGLPSDRFSAERTGGSVSTLTIQRTQQEDSAVYLCASSPGAHTEAFFGQGTRLTVV.

V gene TRBV30 combines with J gene TRBJ2-3; 8 positions agree with TRBD1. Per germline, CDR1 GTSNPN and CDR2 SVGIG (reference sequence). This CDR3 has 13 amino acids. V was clipped by 5 bases and J by 4 bases; unmatched bases: 5. This CDR3 reads CAWGQGVADTQYF. CDR3 DNA: TGTGCCTGGGGACAGGGAGTAGCAGATACGCAGTATTTT.

This chain connects TRBV7-2 to TRBJ1-1; D might be TRBD1 (6 bases). The CDR3 has 15 residues. V was pared by 5 bases and J by 5 bases, with 18 bases between. From germline, CDR1 is SGHTA and CDR2 FQGNSA. The CDR3 DNA reads TGTGCCAGCAGCGCGACGGGGGCCGCGGGGACTGAAGCTTTCTTT. Translation gives CASSATGAAGTEAFF.

The J gene is TRBJ1-5, the V gene TRBV9; D gene unclear. V was shortened by 0 bases and J by 6 bases, with 13 bases between the two germline ends. The germline gives CDR1 SGDLS, CDR2 YYNGEE. CDR3 length equals 15 residues. The CDR3 spells CASSVGAVEGQPQHF. The CDR3 DNA reads TGTGCCAGCAGCGTAGGGGCGGTTGAGGGTCAGCCCCAGCATTTT. Full variable domain (remainder filled in from reference TRBV9 and TRBJ1-5): DSGVTQTPKHLITATGQRVTLRCSPRSGDLSVYWYQQSLDQGLQFLIQYYNGEERAKGNILERFSAQQFPDLHSELNLSSLELGDSALYFCASSVGAVEGQPQHFGDGTRLSIL.

The J gene is TRBJ2-7, the V gene TRBV4-1; D is perhaps TRBD1 (6 bases). CDR1 and CDR2 (germline): MGHRA, YSYEKL. V lost 3 bases and J lost 3, with 15 bases in between. This CDR3 has 15 amino acids. The DNA for the CDR3 is TGCGCCAGCAGCCACCAGACAGGAAGCTTCTACGAGCAGTACTTC. Translation: CASSHQTGSFYEQYF.

The genes are TRBV30 and TRBJ2-4, with D possibly being TRBD1 (6 bases). The CDR3 is 16 residues long. The V gene's germline CDR1 is GTSNPN and CDR2 SVGIG (reference sequence). With 4 bases removed from V and 2 bases from J, the gap between germline ends came to 18 bases. The CDR3, as DNA: TGTGCCTGGATGATAACTGGCAGGGGCACCAAAAACATTCAGTACTTC. This gives the protein CAWMITGRGTKNIQYF.

This clone was picked up one time. The V and J genes are TRBV9 and TRBJ2-3; D not certain. CDR3 length equals 12 residues. The germline V and J ends were trimmed by 0 bases and 4 bases, with 3 bases remaining between them. Germline V gene data show CDR1 as SGDLS and CDR2 as YYNGEE. The CDR3, as DNA: TGTGCCAGCAGCGTAGGAGCAGATACGCAGTATTTT. Translating it yields CASSVGADTQYF.

J is TRBJ2-7 and V is TRBV14, with D possibly TRBD2 on 6 matching bases. V lost 1 base and J 5 bases, leaving 12 bases between the germline ends. This CDR3 is built from 14 residues. CDR1 and CDR2 from the germline V gene are SGHDN and FVKESK. The CDR3 coding sequence is TGTGCCAGCAGCCAAGCGGGACTTCGCAACGAGCAGTACTTC. This translates into CASSQAGLRNEQYF.

The chain links TRBV5-1 to TRBJ2-5; D is unresolved. Deletions cut 4 bases from V and 5 bases from J, with 15 bases between. Germline V gives CDR1 SGHRS, CDR2 YFSETQ. This CDR3 is 14 amino acids long. The CDR3 DNA reads TGCGCCAGCAGCAGGACCCCGGGCAAGGAGACCCAGTACTTC. Encoded protein: CASSRTPGKETQYF.